A selection of T cell receptor beta chains follows, all from one sample in a study of T cells in Graves' hyperthyroidism and ophthalmopathy. TCRdb called the multiplex PCR reads again in MiXCR, with one record for every CDR3 protein. This table has over 350,000 distinct CDR3 sequences, roughly 20% appearing once. Material for sequencing was blood. These receptors all come from a man between 18 and 35 years old with Graves' ophthalmopathy. Each CDR3 is given without its conserved first and last residue. Fields, in order: J gene, V gene, clone size, CDR3 protein. Not every row has a clone size; where given, it reads once, few, many or a size class.

J gene: TRBJ1-2
V gene: TRBV5-5
clone size: many
CDR3 protein: ASSPGGGTNYGYT

J gene: TRBJ2-1
V gene: TRBV20-1
clone size: few
CDR3 protein: SARKGSGGAYNEQF

J gene: TRBJ1-2
V gene: TRBV29-1
clone size: few
CDR3 protein: SVERGNYGYT

J gene: TRBJ1-2
V gene: TRBV11-3
clone size: -
CDR3 protein: ASSPLSNYGYT

J gene: TRBJ2-2
V gene: TRBV10-3
clone size: -
CDR3 protein: AARQGIGELF

J gene: TRBJ2-5
V gene: TRBV7-2
clone size: few
CDR3 protein: ASSNSGGVETQY

J gene: TRBJ1-1
V gene: TRBV7-8
clone size: many
CDR3 protein: ASSLDHWGGTEAF

J gene: TRBJ2-5
V gene: TRBV5-1
clone size: few
CDR3 protein: ASSKTGVDRETQY

J gene: TRBJ1-2
V gene: TRBV6-5
clone size: many
CDR3 protein: ASSYRGQGNYGYT

J gene: TRBJ1-1
V gene: TRBV20-1
clone size: -
CDR3 protein: SAKVVRERWTEAF

J gene: TRBJ1-5
V gene: TRBV2
clone size: many
CDR3 protein: ASSATDQPQH

J gene: TRBJ2-3
V gene: TRBV10-3
clone size: few
CDR3 protein: AISEVGGTDTQY

J gene: TRBJ2-1
V gene: TRBV5-1
clone size: few
CDR3 protein: ASSLGGWPSSYNEQF

J gene: TRBJ1-2
V gene: TRBV6-1
clone size: few
CDR3 protein: ATGEGANYGYT

J gene: TRBJ2-7
V gene: TRBV6-2/TRBV6-3
clone size: -
CDR3 protein: ASSYLTSGGSYEQY

J gene: TRBJ2-7
V gene: TRBV11-2
clone size: -
CDR3 protein: ASSAGGGSYEQY

J gene: TRBJ2-2
V gene: TRBV28
clone size: -
CDR3 protein: ASSENWGGGTTGELF